This T cell receptor beta chain was sequenced for a study of prognosis after radiotherapy for stage I lung cancer. Across the study: Every patient with non-small cell lung cancer was judged medically inoperable.

Points on this clonotype: A read error is possible here, since a much larger clone lies one base away.

Among the patients, all were node-negative on CT and PET/CT, and none had received prior chemotherapy or radiotherapy or had other malignancies. TCR beta CDR3 was amplified from genomic DNA by two-round multiplex PCR. The authors ran first-round PCR with primers specific to each TRBV and TRBJ gene. MiXCR, run by TCRdb on the multiplex PCR reads, gives a single entry per CDR3 protein. Of about 16,000 distinct CDR3 sequences listed, roughly 30% are singletons. Trimming cost V 6 bases and J 7 bases, with 16 bases left between them. There are 13 residues in the CDR3. From germline, CDR1 is SQVTM and CDR2 ANQGSEA.

The chain couples TRBV29-1 to TRBJ1-3; TRBD1 might be the D (6 bases). This TCR derives from a donor of 50 years or more with non-small cell lung cancer. This material consisted of PBMCs, taken before or after stereotactic body radiation therapy (not recorded which). CDR3 in amino acids: CSVPGLGANTIYF. CDR3 in DNA: TGCAGCGTGCCGGGACTGGGGGCGAACACCATATATTTT.